Listed below are T cell receptor beta chains from one sample, sequenced in a study of cytomegalovirus exposure and HLA in healthy donors. The repertoire was sequenced with immunoSEQ multiplex PCR; TCRdb's copy has only in-frame clones and lacks some. The sample yields roughly 180,000 clones, almost 80% seen once. Sequenced sample: PBMCs. These TCRs come from a middle-aged man in good health and CMV-seropositive. Both conserved end residues are part of each CDR3. The order of the fields is clone size, D gene, J gene, V gene, CDR3 protein, CDR3 DNA. The D gene is left open where the match is weak. Clone size is not always given. Where it is, it says once, few, many or a class for expanded clones.

abundance: -; d_gene: -; j_gene: TRBJ1-2; v_gene: TRBV28; CDR3aa: CASSLLLGYGYTF; CDR3nt: TGTGCCAGCAGTCTTTTACTAGGGTATGGCTACACCTTC
abundance: -; d_gene: -; j_gene: TRBJ2-6; v_gene: TRBV11-2; CDR3aa: CASSLLRGSGANVLTF; CDR3nt: TGTGCCAGCAGCCTACTCCGGGGCTCTGGGGCCAACGTCCTGACTTTC
abundance: -; d_gene: -; j_gene: TRBJ1-2; v_gene: TRBV5-4; CDR3aa: CASSSPRDNYGYTF; CDR3nt: TGTGCCAGCAGCTCACCGCGGGACAACTATGGCTACACCTTC
abundance: -; d_gene: TRBD1; j_gene: TRBJ2-1; v_gene: TRBV6-1; CDR3aa: CASSEAGTGVMYEQFF; CDR3nt: TGTGCCAGCAGTGAAGCCGGGACAGGGGTTATGTATGAGCAGTTCTTC
abundance: -; d_gene: -; j_gene: TRBJ2-7; v_gene: TRBV7-9; CDR3aa: CASSLAESLGSYEQYF; CDR3nt: TGTGCCAGCAGCTTAGCGGAGAGCCTCGGATCCTACGAGCAGTACTTC
abundance: -; d_gene: TRBD2; j_gene: TRBJ2-7; v_gene: TRBV6-6; CDR3aa: CASSYSVREGYEQYF; CDR3nt: TGTGCCAGCAGTTACTCGGTCAGGGAGGGCTACGAGCAGTACTTC
abundance: -; d_gene: TRBD2; j_gene: TRBJ2-3; v_gene: TRBV29-1; CDR3aa: CSARLAGRTDTQYF; CDR3nt: TGCAGCGCCAGACTAGCGGGGAGGACAGATACGCAGTATTTT
abundance: -; d_gene: TRBD1; j_gene: TRBJ2-1; v_gene: TRBV7-3; CDR3aa: CASSSNAGTGHNEQFF; CDR3nt: TGTGCCAGCAGCTCAAATGCCGGGACAGGACACAATGAGCAGTTCTTC
abundance: -; d_gene: -; j_gene: TRBJ1-5; v_gene: TRBV23-1; CDR3aa: CASSPLGRGSHQPQHF; CDR3nt: TGCGCCAGCAGTCCTCTAGGCAGGGGAAGCCATCAGCCCCAGCATTTT
abundance: -; d_gene: -; j_gene: TRBJ1-5; v_gene: TRBV27; CDR3aa: CASSLSVNSHQPQHF; CDR3nt: TGTGCCAGCAGTTTATCAGTTAACAGTCATCAGCCCCAGCATTTT
abundance: -; d_gene: -; j_gene: TRBJ2-3; v_gene: TRBV7-3; CDR3aa: CASSPGTLSTDTQYF; CDR3nt: TGTGCCAGCAGCCCGGGGACACTAAGCACAGATACGCAGTATTTT
abundance: few; d_gene: TRBD1; j_gene: TRBJ2-1; v_gene: TRBV7-9; CDR3aa: CASSSPTGGPPYNEQFF; CDR3nt: TGTGCCAGCAGCTCCCCGACAGGGGGCCCTCCCTACAATGAGCAGTTCTTC
abundance: -; d_gene: -; j_gene: TRBJ1-1; v_gene: TRBV7-9; CDR3aa: CASSLKATAPAEAFF; CDR3nt: TGTGCCAGCAGCTTAAAAGCCACAGCTCCGGCTGAAGCTTTCTTT
abundance: -; d_gene: -; j_gene: TRBJ2-5; v_gene: TRBV6-1; CDR3aa: CASSEGVIGQETQYF; CDR3nt: TGTGCCAGCAGTGAAGGTGTGATCGGCCAAGAGACCCAGTACTTC
abundance: -; d_gene: -; j_gene: TRBJ1-5; v_gene: TRBV15; CDR3aa: CATSPRGVNQPQHF; CDR3nt: TGTGCCACCAGCCCTCGGGGGGTTAATCAGCCCCAGCATTTT
abundance: once; d_gene: -; j_gene: TRBJ1-5; v_gene: TRBV10-2; CDR3aa: CASSDRQPNQPQHF; CDR3nt: TGCGCCAGCTCAGATCGACAGCCCAATCAGCCCCAGCATTTT
abundance: -; d_gene: TRBD2; j_gene: TRBJ2-5; v_gene: TRBV7-2; CDR3aa: CASSLVPSGGAATQYF; CDR3nt: TGTGCCAGCAGCTTAGTTCCTAGCGGGGGGGCCGCGACCCAGTACTTC
abundance: few; d_gene: -; j_gene: TRBJ2-3; v_gene: TRBV2; CDR3aa: CASSRTSREDTQYF; CDR3nt: TGTGCCAGCAGTCGAACCTCCCGCGAGGATACGCAGTATTTT
abundance: -; d_gene: -; j_gene: TRBJ1-4; v_gene: TRBV7-2; CDR3aa: CASSPPGEKLFF; CDR3nt: TGTGCCAGCAGCCCACCGGGTGAAAAACTGTTTTTT
abundance: -; d_gene: TRBD1; j_gene: TRBJ1-1; v_gene: TRBV10-3; CDR3aa: CAIRGQANTEAFF; CDR3nt: TGTGCCATCCGAGGACAGGCCAACACTGAAGCTTTCTTT
abundance: -; d_gene: -; j_gene: TRBJ1-1; v_gene: TRBV7-8; CDR3aa: CASSPYSGFDTEAFF; CDR3nt: TGTGCCAGCAGCCCATACTCCGGGTTTGACACTGAAGCTTTCTTT
abundance: -; d_gene: -; j_gene: TRBJ2-3; v_gene: TRBV14; CDR3aa: CASSQDPGLRTDTQYF; CDR3nt: TGTGCCAGCAGCCAAGATCCCGGACTAAGAACAGATACGCAGTATTTT
abundance: -; d_gene: -; j_gene: TRBJ1-2; v_gene: TRBV28; CDR3aa: CATIGLSGSDYGYTF; CDR3nt: TGTGCCACCATCGGACTTTCTGGTTCTGACTATGGCTACACCTTC
abundance: -; d_gene: TRBD2; j_gene: TRBJ2-3; v_gene: TRBV6-5; CDR3aa: CASSYSGGGTDTQYF; CDR3nt: TGTGCCAGCAGTTATAGCGGGGGGGGCACAGATACGCAGTATTTT
abundance: -; d_gene: TRBD1; j_gene: TRBJ2-3; v_gene: TRBV15; CDR3aa: CATRTGGLDTQYF; CDR3nt: TGTGCCACCAGGACAGGGGGCTTAGATACGCAGTATTTT
abundance: once; d_gene: TRBD2; j_gene: TRBJ2-5; v_gene: TRBV18; CDR3aa: CASSPPLAGRQETQYF; CDR3nt: TGTGCCAGCTCACCACCACTAGCGGGCAGACAAGAGACCCAGTACTTC
abundance: -; d_gene: -; j_gene: TRBJ1-5; v_gene: TRBV6-5; CDR3aa: CASSYDRNQPQHF; CDR3nt: TGTGCCAGCAGTTATGATAGAAATCAGCCCCAGCATTTT
abundance: -; d_gene: -; j_gene: TRBJ2-2; v_gene: TRBV2; CDR3aa: CASSEPTFIGDTGELFF; CDR3nt: TGTGCCAGCAGTGAACCCACCTTCATAGGGGACACCGGGGAGCTGTTTTTT
abundance: -; d_gene: -; j_gene: TRBJ1-6; v_gene: TRBV19; CDR3aa: CASSISGSPLHF; CDR3nt: TGTGCCAGTAGTATATCGGGATCACCCCTCCACTTT
abundance: -; d_gene: TRBD2; j_gene: TRBJ2-1; v_gene: TRBV7-9; CDR3aa: CASSAWGGLAGNNEQFF; CDR3nt: TGTGCCAGCAGCGCTTGGGGCGGACTAGCGGGGAACAATGAGCAGTTCTTC
abundance: -; d_gene: -; j_gene: TRBJ1-2; v_gene: TRBV4-3; CDR3aa: CASSPYSEANYGYTF; CDR3nt: TGCGCCAGCAGCCCGTATTCGGAGGCTAACTATGGCTACACCTTC
abundance: -; d_gene: -; j_gene: TRBJ1-5; v_gene: TRBV2; CDR3aa: CASSEPQGFNQPQHF; CDR3nt: TGTGCCAGCAGTGAACCTCAGGGTTTCAATCAGCCCCAGCATTTT
abundance: once; d_gene: TRBD1; j_gene: TRBJ2-7; v_gene: TRBV4-2; CDR3aa: CASSDRTGAEQYF; CDR3nt: TGTGCCAGCAGCGACCGGACAGGGGCCGAGCAGTACTTC
abundance: once; d_gene: -; j_gene: TRBJ2-5; v_gene: TRBV19; CDR3aa: CASSASGGTQETQYF; CDR3nt: TGTGCCAGTAGTGCTAGTGGGGGCACCCAAGAGACCCAGTACTTC
abundance: -; d_gene: TRBD2; j_gene: TRBJ2-3; v_gene: TRBV9; CDR3aa: CASSVATTSGGRRTDTQYF; CDR3nt: TGTGCCAGCAGCGTAGCTACGACTAGCGGGGGGAGACGAACAGATACGCAGTATTTT
abundance: -; d_gene: TRBD1; j_gene: TRBJ1-1; v_gene: TRBV4-1; CDR3aa: CASSPQGAERSTEAFF; CDR3nt: TGCGCCAGCAGTCCCCAGGGGGCAGAACGGTCCACTGAAGCTTTCTTT
abundance: -; d_gene: TRBD1; j_gene: TRBJ2-7; v_gene: TRBV7-8; CDR3aa: CASSFLRTGGGMDYEQYF; CDR3nt: TGTGCCAGCAGCTTTTTACGGACAGGGGGCGGGATGGACTACGAGCAGTACTTC
abundance: -; d_gene: TRBD1; j_gene: TRBJ2-7; v_gene: TRBV28; CDR3aa: CASSQSGTGIYEQYF; CDR3nt: TGTGCCAGCAGTCAATCCGGGACAGGGATCTACGAGCAGTACTTC
abundance: -; d_gene: -; j_gene: TRBJ1-6; v_gene: TRBV19; CDR3aa: CASSIGDGGINSPLHF; CDR3nt: TGTGCCAGTAGTATAGGTGACGGGGGGATTAATTCACCCCTCCACTTT
abundance: -; d_gene: -; j_gene: TRBJ2-2; v_gene: TRBV20-1; CDR3aa: CSARAAGELFF; CDR3nt: TGCAGTGCTAGAGCCGCCGGGGAGCTGTTTTTT
abundance: -; d_gene: -; j_gene: TRBJ1-4; v_gene: TRBV18; CDR3aa: CASSPRRGEGEKLFF; CDR3nt: TGTGCCAGCTCACCCCGACGGGGAGAAGGTGAAAAACTGTTTTTT
abundance: -; d_gene: TRBD2; j_gene: TRBJ2-5; v_gene: TRBV18; CDR3aa: CASSPLVGGETQYF; CDR3nt: TGTGCCAGCTCACCCCTCGTCGGGGGGGAGACCCAGTACTTC